Sequencing of this T cell receptor delta chain was carried out in a study of γδ T cells in repeated Plasmodium falciparum infection. In the study overall: Malaria-naive adults were infected with P. falciparum NF54 four times over roughly 640 days. Samples were taken at baseline, before some infections, and 21 days after each. Findings and caveats of the study: Vgamma9/Vdelta2+ T cells showed a stable polyclonal repertoire with shared TCRgamma sequences. Compared with Australian children, Malian Vdelta2-negative repertoires seemed more clonal, less diverse, less shared.

This clone was picked up many times. What it recognizes is unknown. TCRdb's entry gives the protein of a much larger clone, which mismatches this DNA's translation at residue 5, likely from a read error; the protein reported here is translated from the DNA. Bulk repertoires came from Vgamma9/Vdelta2+ or Vdelta2-negative gammadelta T cells flow-sorted from PBMC. TCRdb processed the multiplex PCR reads again with the CATT caller. This sample has 75,000 to 100,000 delta-chain clones, with roughly 1.4% found just once. The CDR3 consists of 19 residues. Trimming pared 3 bases from V and 0 bases from J, leaving 25 bases between. Germline lookup yields CDR1 GEAIGNYY and CDR2 EKD.

This clonotype was sampled from a pool of human donors (malaria-infected and uninfected, not separated). The chain joins TRDV2 to TRDJ1, with D maybe TRDD2 (9 bases). The J gene is absent in TCRdb and was assigned here via DNA matching to germline. Sequencing was carried out using gamma-delta T cells from blood. This chain's CDR3 is CACDVVLPTGDTHTDKLIF. The CDR3 coding sequence is TGTGCCTGTGACGTTGTCCTTCCTACCGGGGATACCCACACCGATAAACTCATCTTT.